Listed here are 24 T cell receptor beta chains from one sample, sequenced in a study of human T cells and chemical hapten exposure. Time point reported: patch test 1, 2 weeks after DPC sensitization. Treatment described: therapeutic diphenylcyclopropenone sensitization with weekly scalp DPC. One entry per CDR3 protein results from TCRdb running MiXCR on the RACE reads. The sample has 180,000 or so distinct CDR3 sequences, about 14% seen once. The sequenced sample was whole blood, obtained in connection with sensitization to the hapten diphenylcyclopropenone (DPC). All receptors derive from a woman in her twenties or thirties with alopecia areata. Some clones in this sample may be carry-over from other donors' samples.

This clonotype was counted a few times. The chain uses TRBV20-1 and TRBJ2-2, with 9 positions matching TRBD2. With V trimmed by 1 base and J by 2 bases, 20 bases remained unmatched. The germline V gene encodes CDR1 DFQATT and CDR2 SNEGSKA (reference sequence). CDR3 length: 21 residues. CDR3 residues: CSARVSRDPLAGRSNTGELFF. In nucleotides, the CDR3 is TGCAGTGCTAGAGTCTCACGGGATCCTCTAGCGGGACGATCCAACACCGGGGAGCTGTTTTTT.

This clonotype was seen more than once but under ten times. The J gene is TRBJ2-7, the V gene TRBV28; a weak D match, TRBD1 (6 bases). CDR1 is MDHEN and CDR2 is SYDVKM in the germline V gene. The CDR3 has 15 residues. V gave up 2 bases and J gave up 3 bases, with 14 bases separating them. This chain's CDR3 is CASSLGPRGFYEQYF. CDR3 bases: TGTGCCAGCAGTTTAGGTCCCAGGGGTTTCTACGAGCAGTACTTC.

This clonotype was detected a few times. The chain employs TRBV28 and TRBJ1-5; 7 nucleotides agree with TRBD1. Germline CDR1 and CDR2: MDHEN and SYDVKM. J lost 1 base, V lost 4 bases, and 13 bases had no gene match. CDR3 length equals 18 residues. The CDR3 loop is CASSYLSGGTMSNQPQHF. The CDR3, as DNA: TGTGCCAGCAGTTACTTATCAGGGGGTACAATGAGCAATCAGCCCCAGCATTTT.

This clonotype was observed a handful of times. The CDR3 DNA sequence: TGTGCCAGCAGCCAAGGGCGTCGATTGGCTGGGGGGCGCACAGATACGCAGTATTTT. It encodes CASSQGRRLAGGRTDTQYF. The rearrangement uses TRBV4-2 and TRBJ2-3; D is tentatively TRBD1 or TRBD2 (6 bases each). Germline CDR1 LGHNA, CDR2 YNFKEQ. This CDR3 spans 19 amino acids. V lost 1 base and J lost 1, with 21 bases in between.

Only a few counts were recorded for this clonotype. CDR3 coding DNA: TGTGCCAGCAGTCCCTTGCGGAACCAAGAGACCCAGTACTTC. It yields the protein CASSPLRNQETQYF. V usage is TRBV6-2 or TRBV6-3 and J usage is TRBJ2-5; D is ambiguous. This CDR3 is built from 14 residues. The V gene's germline CDR1 is MNHEY and CDR2 SVGEGT. Trimming took 5 bases from V and 0 from J, leaving 10 bases between them.

This clonotype was recorded at least ten times. The genes are TRBV14 and TRBJ1-4; D call uncertain. Germline CDR1 and CDR2: SGHDN and FVKESK. This CDR3 has 15 residues. V dropped 5 bases and J dropped 0 bases, with 10 bases sitting between them. The DNA of the CDR3 is TGTGCCAGCAGCGCCCGGGCGGCAACTAATGAAAAACTGTTTTTT. Translation gives CASSARAATNEKLFF.

This clonotype was counted at least ten times. This chain joins TRBV12-3 or TRBV12-4 and TRBJ2-2; 9 bases map to TRBD1. The CDR3 consists of 16 residues. The trim removed 4 bases at V and 5 bases at J, leaving 8 bases unmatched. Written as DNA, the CDR3 is TGTGCCAGCAGTTCCCCCGGACAGGGGTTTACCGGGGAGCTGTTTTTT. Translating gives CASSSPGQGFTGELFF.

This clonotype has a count of ten or more. The chain carries TRBV5-4 and TRBJ1-4; D gene ambiguous. The CDR3 runs to 14 residues. Between the trimmed V and J ends, which lost 3 bases and 4 bases, there was a span of 10 bases. Germline loops: CDR1 SGHNT, CDR2 YYREEE (reference sequence). In nucleotides, the CDR3 is TGTGCCAGCAGCTATGGACCGCTTAATGAAAAACTGTTTTTT. It specifies CASSYGPLNEKLFF.

This clonotype was seen at least ten times. The V and J genes are TRBV6-5 and TRBJ1-4; D is uncertain. There are 13 residues in the CDR3. Trimming stripped 9 bases from V and 2 bases from J, with 10 bases between. In germline, CDR1 is MNHEY, CDR2 SVGAGI. The CDR3 loop reads CASSERTNEKLFF. The CDR3 region has the DNA TGTGCCAGTTCGGAGAGGACTAATGAAAAACTGTTTTTT.

V is TRBV10-3 and J is TRBJ1-3; D gene unclear. CDR3 length: 14 residues. CDR1 is ENHRY and CDR2 is SYGVKD in the germline V gene. The V end lost 7 bases, the J end lost 0 bases, and 10 bases lay between the germline ends. Here the CDR3 reads CAITEDSSGNTIYF. The CDR3 DNA follows: TGTGCCATCACCGAAGATAGCTCTGGAAACACCATATATTTT.

This rearrangement joins TRBV7-2 to TRBJ1-5, with D perhaps TRBD1 (6 bases). CDR1 is SGHTA and CDR2 is FQGNSA in the germline V gene. The CDR3 has 15 residues. V lost 5 bases to trimming and J lost 1 base, with 12 bases between them. The CDR3 here is CASSQQGDSNQPQHF. The CDR3 DNA is TGTGCCAGCAGCCAACAGGGAGACAGCAATCAGCCCCAGCATTTT.

CDR3 bases: TGTGCCAGCAGTTACTCCTTCGGGGGGGCGGGATCACCCCTCCACTTT. This encodes CASSYSFGGAGSPLHF. The chain links TRBV6-5 to TRBJ1-6; D may be TRBD1 (6 bases). Germline V gene lookup returns CDR1 MNHEY and CDR2 SVGAGI. The CDR3 covers 16 residues. V was cut by 0 bases and J by 10 bases, with 16 bases left in between.

The sample holds many counts of this clonotype. The J gene is TRBJ2-5, the V gene TRBV28; perhaps TRBD1 as D (6 bases). Germline CDR1 reads MDHEN; CDR2 reads SYDVKM. Trimming pared 6 bases from V and 1 base from J, leaving 18 bases between. The CDR3 contains 16 residues. The DNA for the CDR3 is TGTGCCAGCAGCCAAAGCGCAGGGGTAACCCAAGAGACCCAGTACTTC. Translating gives CASSQSAGVTQETQYF.

This clonotype was seen ten or more times. J is TRBJ1-3 and V is TRBV20-1, with D uncertain. Trimming took 1 base from V and 0 from J, leaving 13 bases between them. The CDR3 consists of 16 residues. Germline CDR1 and CDR2: DFQATT and SNEGSKA (reference sequence). Written as DNA, the CDR3 is TGCAGTGCTAGAGTCGGGCAGATAAGCTCTGGAAACACCATATATTTT. Its protein is CSARVGQISSGNTIYF.

V usage is TRBV7-9 and J usage is TRBJ2-5; D assignment may be TRBD1 or TRBD2 (5 bases each). The V and J ends lost 3 bases and 0 bases respectively, with 8 bases between them. The CDR3 is made up of 14 amino acids. Germline V gene sequence: CDR1 SEHNR, CDR2 FQNEAQ (reference sequence). The DNA of the CDR3 is TGTGCCAGCAGCTTGGGGCGGGACCAAGAGACCCAGTACTTC. This gives the protein CASSLGRDQETQYF.

The gene calls are TRBV20-1 and TRBJ2-3, with D perhaps given as TRBD1 or TRBD2 (6 bases each). Trimming took 1 base from V and 4 from J, leaving 15 bases between them. Germline V lookup: CDR1 DFQATT, CDR2 SNEGSKA (reference sequence). CDR3 size: 15 residues. CDR3 loop: CSARVGSGAADTQYF. CDR3 DNA: TGCAGTGCTAGAGTCGGATCGGGGGCCGCAGATACGCAGTATTTT.

This clonotype was observed at least ten times. The chain couples TRBV28 to TRBJ2-7; the D gene is possibly TRBD2 (5 bases). CDR1 is MDHEN, CDR2 SYDVKM, per germline. V gave up 8 bases and J gave up 0 bases, with 5 bases separating them. The CDR3 is made up of 11 amino acids. CDR3: CASGSSYEQYF. The CDR3 DNA is TGTGCCAGCGGGAGCTCCTACGAGCAGTACTTC.

This clonotype showed up just a few times. CDR3 sequence: CASSHHRPQETQYF. The CDR3, as DNA: TGTGCCAGCAGCCATCACAGGCCTCAGGAGACCCAGTACTTC. This chain joins TRBV7-9 and TRBJ2-5; D might be TRBD1 (5 bases). Germline CDR1 reads SEHNR; CDR2 reads FQNEAQ (reference sequence). CDR3 length equals 14 residues. The V end was cut by 5 bases, the J end by 5 bases, with 15 bases between.

This clonotype appeared a few times. The chain has TRBV4-1 and TRBJ2-7, with D unclear. Germline loops: CDR1 MGHRA, CDR2 YSYEKL. Trimming stripped 0 bases from V and 4 bases from J, with 10 bases between. This CDR3 is built from 14 residues. The CDR3 sequence is CASSQDLGTYEQYF. CDR3 in DNA: TGCGCCAGCAGCCAAGACCTCGGAACTTACGAGCAGTACTTC.

The chain joins TRBV9 to TRBJ1-1; no clear D. V was shortened by 4 bases and J by 0 bases, with 7 bases between the two germline ends. The germline V gene has CDR1 SGDLS and CDR2 YYNGEE. This CDR3 contains 13 residues. Here the CDR3 reads CASSTKMNTEAFF. The CDR3 region has the DNA TGTGCCAGCAGCACGAAGATGAACACTGAAGCTTTCTTT.

J is TRBJ2-7 and V is TRBV20-1; TRBD2 matches at 14 bases. The CDR3 runs to 16 residues. Looked up from germline, CDR1 is DFQATT and CDR2 is SNEGSKA (reference sequence). Trimming removed 1 base from V and 2 bases from J; junction bases left unmatched: 4. In DNA form, the CDR3 reads TGCAGTGCTAGAGGAAGGACTAGCGGGGGGACCTACGAGCAGTACTTC. Translated: CSARGRTSGGTYEQYF.

In its sample, this clonotype was seen many times. The V call is TRBV19, the J call TRBJ1-2; the D gene is possibly TRBD1 (5 bases). The CDR3 loop spans 15 amino acids. CDR1 and CDR2 (germline): LNHDA, SQIVND (reference sequence). Trimming left V 6 bases short and J 4 bases short, with 18 bases between. The CDR3 DNA reads TGTGCCAGTAGCCCAACGGGGACCGCTACCTATGGCTACACCTTC. This sequence encodes CASSPTGTATYGYTF.

The chain employs TRBV5-1 and TRBJ2-3; the match to TRBD1 covers 8 bases. Unmatched junction bases numbered 8, after V lost 4 bases and J lost 4 bases. Germline assignment: CDR1 SGHRS and CDR2 YFSETQ. The CDR3 runs 15 residues. This CDR3 is CASSDLDRAADTQYF. The CDR3 coding sequence is TGCGCCAGCAGCGATTTGGACAGGGCGGCAGATACGCAGTATTTT.

The chain employs TRBV7-3 and TRBJ2-7; D is possibly TRBD2 (7 bases). V lost 2 bases, J lost 3 bases, and 14 bases lay in between. This CDR3 comprises 15 residues. The V gene's germline CDR1 is SGHTA and CDR2 FQGTGA. The CDR3 sequence is CASSLLTGGLYEQYF. Written as DNA, the CDR3 is TGTGCCAGCAGCTTACTGACGGGGGGCCTCTACGAGCAGTACTTC.